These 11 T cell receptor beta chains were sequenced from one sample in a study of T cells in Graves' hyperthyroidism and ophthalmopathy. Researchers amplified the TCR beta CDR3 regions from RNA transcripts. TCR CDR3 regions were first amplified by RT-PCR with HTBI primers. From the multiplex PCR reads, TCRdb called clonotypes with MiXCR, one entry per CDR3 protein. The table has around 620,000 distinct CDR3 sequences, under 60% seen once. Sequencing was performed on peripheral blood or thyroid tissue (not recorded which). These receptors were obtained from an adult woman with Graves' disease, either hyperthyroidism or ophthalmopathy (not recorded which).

This chain's CDR3 is CASSSPFGLREQYF. CDR3 nucleotides: TGTGCCAGCAGCTCCCCCTTTGGTTTAAGGGAGCAGTACTTC. This chain links TRBV7-9 with TRBJ2-7; D gene uncertain. Trimming removed 4 bases from V and 7 bases from J, with 17 bases in between. Germline values: CDR1 SEHNR, CDR2 FQNEAQ (reference sequence). The CDR3 totals 14 residues.

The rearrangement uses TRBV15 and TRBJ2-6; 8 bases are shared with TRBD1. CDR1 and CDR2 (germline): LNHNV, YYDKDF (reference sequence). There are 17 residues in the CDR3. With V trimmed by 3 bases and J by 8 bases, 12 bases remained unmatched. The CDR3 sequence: CATSRRLQGAGTNVLTF. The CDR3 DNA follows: TGTGCCACCAGCAGGCGCCTTCAGGGGGCCGGGACCAACGTCCTGACTTTC.

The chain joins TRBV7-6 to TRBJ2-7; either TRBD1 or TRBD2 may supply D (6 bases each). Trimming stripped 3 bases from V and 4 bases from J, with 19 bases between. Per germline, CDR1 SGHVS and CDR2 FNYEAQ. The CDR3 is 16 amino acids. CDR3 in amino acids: CASSLLGGVTSYEQYF. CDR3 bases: TGTGCCAGCAGCTTGCTGGGGGGCGTTACGTCTTACGAGCAGTACTTC.

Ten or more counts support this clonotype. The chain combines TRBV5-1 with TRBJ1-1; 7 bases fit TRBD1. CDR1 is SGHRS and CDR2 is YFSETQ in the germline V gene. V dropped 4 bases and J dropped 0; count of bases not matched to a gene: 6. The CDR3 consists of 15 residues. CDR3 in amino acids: CASSPVTGVNTEAFF. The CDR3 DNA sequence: TGCGCCAGCAGCCCAGTAACAGGGGTGAACACTGAAGCTTTCTTT.

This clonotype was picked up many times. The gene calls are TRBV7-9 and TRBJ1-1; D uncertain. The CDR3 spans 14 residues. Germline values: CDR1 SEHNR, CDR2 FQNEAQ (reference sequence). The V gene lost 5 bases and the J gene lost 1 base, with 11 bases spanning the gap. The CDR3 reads CASSPPYKNTEAFF. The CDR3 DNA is TGTGCCAGCAGCCCGCCCTACAAGAACACTGAAGCTTTCTTT.

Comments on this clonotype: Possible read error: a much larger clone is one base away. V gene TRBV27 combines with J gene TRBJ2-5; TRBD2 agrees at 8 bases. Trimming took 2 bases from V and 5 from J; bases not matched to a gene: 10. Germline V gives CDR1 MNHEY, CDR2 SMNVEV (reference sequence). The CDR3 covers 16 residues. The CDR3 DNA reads TGTGCCAGCAGTTTAGGCACTAGCGGAGTTATGGAGACCCAGTACTTC. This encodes CASSLGTSGVMETQYF.

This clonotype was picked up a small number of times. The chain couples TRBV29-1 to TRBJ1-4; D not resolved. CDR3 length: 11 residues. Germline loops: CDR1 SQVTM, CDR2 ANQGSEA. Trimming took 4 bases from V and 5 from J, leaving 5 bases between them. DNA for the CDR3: TGCAGCGTTGCGCAAAATGAAAAACTGTTTTTT. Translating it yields CSVAQNEKLFF.

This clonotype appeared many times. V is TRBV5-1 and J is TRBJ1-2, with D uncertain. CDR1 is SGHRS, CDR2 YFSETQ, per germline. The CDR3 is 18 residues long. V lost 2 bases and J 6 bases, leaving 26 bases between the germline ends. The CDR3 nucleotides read TGCGCCAGCAGCTTCTCGCCCCTTCCATCCCAATTAGGAGATGGCTACACCTTC. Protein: CASSFSPLPSQLGDGYTF.

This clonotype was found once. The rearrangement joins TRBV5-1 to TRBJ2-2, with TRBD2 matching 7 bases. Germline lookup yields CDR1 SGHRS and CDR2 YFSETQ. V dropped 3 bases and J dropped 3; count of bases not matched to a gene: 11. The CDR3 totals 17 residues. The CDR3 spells CASSYRGEGRDTGELFF. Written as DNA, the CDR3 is TGCGCCAGCAGCTACCGCGGGGAGGGTAGGGACACCGGGGAGCTGTTTTTT.

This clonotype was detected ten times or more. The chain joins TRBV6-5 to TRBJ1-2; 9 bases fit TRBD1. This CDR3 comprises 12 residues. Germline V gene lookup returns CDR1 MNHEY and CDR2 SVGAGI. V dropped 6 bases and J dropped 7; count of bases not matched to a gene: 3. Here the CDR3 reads CASRYRGLGYTF. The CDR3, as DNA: TGTGCCAGCAGATACAGGGGGCTTGGCTACACCTTC.

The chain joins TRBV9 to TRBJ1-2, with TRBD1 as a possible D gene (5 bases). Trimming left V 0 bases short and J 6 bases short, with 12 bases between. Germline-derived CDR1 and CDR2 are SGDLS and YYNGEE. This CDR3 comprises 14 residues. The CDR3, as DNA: TGTGCCAGCAGCGTAGCACCAGGGACGGATGGCTACACCTTC. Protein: CASSVAPGTDGYTF.